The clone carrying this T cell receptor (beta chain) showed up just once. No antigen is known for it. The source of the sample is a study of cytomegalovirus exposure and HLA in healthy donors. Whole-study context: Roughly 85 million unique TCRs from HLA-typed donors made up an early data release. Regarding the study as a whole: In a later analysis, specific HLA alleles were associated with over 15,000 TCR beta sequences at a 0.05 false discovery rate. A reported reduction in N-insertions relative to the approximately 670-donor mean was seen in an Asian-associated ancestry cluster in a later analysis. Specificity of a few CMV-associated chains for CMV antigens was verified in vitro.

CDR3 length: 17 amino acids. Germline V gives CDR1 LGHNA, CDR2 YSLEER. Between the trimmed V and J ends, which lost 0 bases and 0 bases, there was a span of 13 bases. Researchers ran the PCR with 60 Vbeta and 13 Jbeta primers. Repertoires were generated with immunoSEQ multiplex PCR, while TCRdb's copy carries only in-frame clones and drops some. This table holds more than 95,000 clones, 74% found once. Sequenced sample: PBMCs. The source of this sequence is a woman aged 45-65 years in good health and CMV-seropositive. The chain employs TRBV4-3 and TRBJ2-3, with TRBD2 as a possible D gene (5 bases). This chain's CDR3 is CASSQEDTRTSTDTQYF. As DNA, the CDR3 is TGCGCCAGCAGCCAAGAAGATACTAGAACTAGCACAGATACGCAGTATTTT.